This T cell receptor (beta chain) was obtained from a study of blood T cells in healthy people across ages. A minimum of 6 micrograms of total RNA was extracted per sample. A sample-barcoded 5' primer and a J-beta primer mix were used in a second PCR of roughly 7 to 11 cycles. TCRdb recomputed calls from the 5' RACE reads with MiXCR, one row per CDR3 protein. The table shows approximately 800,000 distinct CDR3 sequences, with roughly three fifths occurring only once. CDR1 SEHNR and CDR2 FQNEAQ come from the germline V gene (reference sequence). V was pared by 3 bases and J by 2 bases, with 17 bases between. The CDR3 is 17 residues long.

The sample consisted of blood. J is TRBJ2-1 and V is TRBV7-9; D not resolved. This clonotype originated in a man in his forties in good health. The CDR3, as DNA: TGTGCCAGCAGCTTCCTTCCCGCTGAAGCGCCCTACAATGAGCAGTTCTTC. Its translation is CASSFLPAEAPYNEQFF. Complete variable domain (other parts from reference TRBV7-9 and TRBJ2-1): DTGVSQNPRHKITKRGQNVTFRCDPISEHNRLYWYRQTLGQGPEFLTYFQNEAQLEKSRLLSDRFSAERPKGSFSTLEIQRTEQGDSAMYLCASSFLPAEAPYNEQFFGPGTRLTVL.